The following is a T cell receptor (beta chain) sequence with its context. This sample stems from a study of technical replicates of blood from several donors. The method was immunoSEQ multiplex PCR; TCRdb's version includes in-frame clones alone and lacks a portion of them. The sample has tens of thousands of clones; 95% to 98% are singletons. The germline V gene encodes CDR1 SGHTA and CDR2 FQGTGA. The CDR3 is 14 residues long. Trimming removed 2 bases from V and 4 bases from J, with 11 bases in between. The J gene is TRBJ1-1, the V gene TRBV7-3, with unresolved D. This receptor was obtained from a human donor in good health. The specimen was T cells isolated from PBMCs. In DNA form, the CDR3 reads TGTGCCAGCAGCTTACGAGCCTCCCTCACTGAAGCTTTCTTT. Translating it yields CASSLRASLTEAFF.